This T cell receptor (beta chain) derives from a study of blood T cell repertoires in COVID-19. The overall study: The study drew acute and convalescent COVID-19 samples from the United States, Italy and Spain. In each case, the material was cDNA or gDNA derived from T cells, B-cell-depleted T cells, or PBMCs.

In the authors' methods: Estimates of nucleated cell counts were drawn from the amplification of reference gene primers. Sequencing used immunoSEQ multiplex PCR; TCRdb keeps in-frame clones, though not all of them. The DNA was the basis for D and trimming; V, J and clone size are from that table. The sample yields some 50,000 clones, about nine tenths seen once. CDR1 is SGHRS and CDR2 is YFSETQ in the germline V gene. The CDR3 is made up of 15 amino acids. V was cut by 4 bases and J by 2 bases, with 15 bases left in between. The sequenced material came from peripheral blood. The TCR originated in a man aged 35-49 years with acute or convalescent COVID-19. V gene TRBV5-1 combines with J gene TRBJ2-5; tentative D call: TRBD2 (6 bases). CDR3 DNA sequence: TGCGCCAGCAGCAGGTCCGGGACTCTTCAAGAGACCCAGTACTTC. Translation: CASSRSGTLQETQYF.